Below, 14 T cell receptor beta chains from the same sample are listed, as sequenced in a study of neurological immune-mediated disorders. The time point: longitudinal time-point 1 (baseline). Using its own MiXCR run on the 5' RACE reads, TCRdb lists one record per CDR3 protein. The repertoire includes tens of thousands of distinct CDR3 sequences, around 13% of them detected once, and roughly 4.5% sits in the top ten. The sample comprised PBMCs. The receptors were sampled from a female donor with HTLV-1-associated myelopathy (HAM/TSP).

This clonotype was recorded many times. The genes are TRBV4-2 and TRBJ2-4, with D possibly being TRBD1 (5 bases). Trimming cost V 2 bases and J 0 bases, with 20 bases left between them. CDR3 size: 19 residues. Germline V gene sequence: CDR1 LGHNA, CDR2 YNFKEQ. This CDR3 is CASSQLEGAKSLAKNIQYF. The CDR3 DNA is TGTGCCAGCAGCCAACTTGAAGGGGCAAAAAGTCTAGCCAAAAACATTCAGTACTTC.

The chain employs TRBV24-1 and TRBJ1-2, with D maybe TRBD1 (5 bases). The germline V gene has CDR1 KGHDR and CDR2 SFDVKD. This CDR3 is 15 amino acids long. Trimming stripped 7 bases from V and 0 bases from J, with 14 bases between. The CDR3 DNA follows: TGTGCCACCAGAGAACCCGGGGCCACTAACTATGGCTACACCTTC. It specifies CATREPGATNYGYTF.

This clonotype was seen many times. The chain employs TRBV10-2 and TRBJ1-5; TRBD1 matches at 7 bases. This CDR3 spans 13 amino acids. V shed 8 bases and J 1 base; nucleotides not matched to a gene: 2. CDR1 is WSHSY, CDR2 SAAADI, per germline. In nucleotides, the CDR3 is TGCGCCAGCCAACAGGGGAGCAATCAGCCCCAGCATTTT. Translation gives CASQQGSNQPQHF.

This clonotype was counted many times. The V call is TRBV7-9, the J call TRBJ2-2, with D possibly TRBD2 on 6 matching bases. Germline CDR1 and CDR2: SEHNR and FQNEAQ (reference sequence). V was cut by 8 bases and J by 2 bases, with 12 bases left in between. The CDR3 sequence is 14 residues long. The CDR3: CASVLGGNTGELFF. For the CDR3, the DNA is TGTGCCAGCGTTCTGGGGGGAAACACCGGGGAGCTGTTTTTT.

Ten or more counts support this clonotype. The rearrangement uses TRBV27 and TRBJ2-2; 9 positions match TRBD2. CDR1 and CDR2 (germline): MNHEY, SMNVEV (reference sequence). This CDR3 has 16 residues. After removal of 5 bases from V and 4 bases from J, the junction contained 8 bases not matched to a gene. The CDR3 region has the DNA TGTGCCAGCAGTCTATTGCGGGGGGGCCTCACCGGGGAGCTGTTTTTT. It is translated as CASSLLRGGLTGELFF.

This clonotype was picked up many times. This chain joins TRBV5-1 and TRBJ1-1; no definite D call. Germline-derived CDR1 and CDR2 are SGHRS and YFSETQ. The V and J ends lost 4 bases and 0 bases respectively, with 10 bases between them. The CDR3 totals 14 residues. The CDR3 sequence is CASSRRTVNTEAFF. CDR3 DNA: TGCGCCAGCAGCAGGAGGACGGTGAACACTGAAGCTTTCTTT.

This clonotype was detected ten times or more. V usage is TRBV4-1 and J usage is TRBJ2-4, with D perhaps matching TRBD1 (5 bases). Trimming took 4 bases from V and 0 from J, leaving 19 bases between them. The germline V gene has CDR1 MGHRA and CDR2 YSYEKL. The CDR3 spans 18 residues. DNA for the CDR3: TGCGCCAGCAGCCGAGCTTTTGAGCAGGGTCCAGCCAAAAACATTCAGTACTTC. This codes for CASSRAFEQGPAKNIQYF.

In this sample, this clonotype turned up many times. V gene TRBV12-3 or TRBV12-4 combines with J gene TRBJ1-1; D is undetermined. Trimming left V 5 bases short and J 1 base short, with 14 bases between. This CDR3 region has 15 residues. CDR3 region: CASSPWEGRNTEAFF. The CDR3 region has the DNA TGTGCCAGCAGTCCCTGGGAGGGCAGGAACACTGAAGCTTTCTTT.

This clonotype has a count of ten or more. The chain joins TRBV5-1 to TRBJ2-7; perhaps TRBD1 as D (5 bases). Germline lookup yields CDR1 SGHRS and CDR2 YFSETQ. This CDR3 contains 14 residues. Trimming pared 1 base from V and 5 bases from J, leaving 13 bases between. CDR3 coding DNA: TGCGCCAGCAGCTTGCAGGGATCAGGCAACGAGCAGTACTTC. Translating it yields CASSLQGSGNEQYF.

As regards this clonotype: This clone may be a read error of a much larger clone one base away. The V call is TRBV12-3 or TRBV12-4, the J call TRBJ2-7; 10 nucleotides match TRBD1. The ends lost 8 bases at V and 2 bases at J; junction bases unmatched: 6. The CDR3 length is 14 residues. DNA for the CDR3: TGTGCCAGCTGTCGGGACAGGGGTCCCTACGAGCAGTACTTC. This codes for CASCRDRGPYEQYF.

The chain employs TRBV10-1 and TRBJ2-2, with 7 bases matching TRBD2. The CDR3 extends over 14 amino acids. The V and J ends lost 6 bases and 7 bases, in that order; junction bases with no gene match: 8. Germline assignment: CDR1 WNHNN and CDR2 SYGVQD (reference sequence). The DNA for the CDR3 is TGCGCCAGCAGAGCCTCGGGAGGATACGGGGAGCTGTTTTTT. Translating gives CASRASGGYGELFF.

There are many counts of this clonotype. This chain links TRBV4-1 with TRBJ2-7; D remains unclear. V lost 0 bases and J lost 0, with 12 bases in between. Germline CDR1 and CDR2: MGHRA and YSYEKL. This CDR3 spans 16 amino acids. CDR3 loop: CASSQDSSQYSYEQYF. Here the CDR3 DNA reads TGCGCCAGCAGCCAAGATAGTTCGCAATACTCCTACGAGCAGTACTTC.

This clonotype showed up many times. CDR3 loop: CASRETDPATYNEQFF. The CDR3 DNA reads TGTGCCAGCAGGGAGACCGATCCAGCAACCTACAATGAGCAGTTCTTC. The rearrangement uses TRBV12-3 or TRBV12-4 and TRBJ2-1; D unresolved. The CDR3 totals 16 residues. V lost 6 bases, J lost 2 bases, and 17 bases lay in between.

This clonotype was seen ten or more times. The chain couples TRBV7-2 to TRBJ2-2, with D uncertain. The CDR3 runs 12 residues. Trimming removed 3 bases at V and 7 bases at J, with 6 bases between. The germline CDR1 and CDR2 sequences are SGHTA and FQGNSA. The CDR3 sequence: CASSFFRGELFF. CDR3 coding DNA: TGTGCCAGCAGCTTTTTTCGCGGGGAGCTGTTTTTT.